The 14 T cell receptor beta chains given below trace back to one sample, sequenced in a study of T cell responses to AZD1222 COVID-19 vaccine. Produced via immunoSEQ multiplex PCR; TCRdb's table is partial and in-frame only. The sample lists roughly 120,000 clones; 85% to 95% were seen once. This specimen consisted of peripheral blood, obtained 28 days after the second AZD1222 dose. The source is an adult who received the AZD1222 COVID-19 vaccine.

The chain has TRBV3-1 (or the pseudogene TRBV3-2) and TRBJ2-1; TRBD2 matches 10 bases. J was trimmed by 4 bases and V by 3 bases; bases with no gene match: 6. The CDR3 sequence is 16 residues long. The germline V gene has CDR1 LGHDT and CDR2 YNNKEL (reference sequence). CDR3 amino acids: CASSHPTSGYYNEQFF. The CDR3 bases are TGTGCCAGCAGCCACCCGACTAGCGGGTATTACAATGAGCAGTTCTTC.

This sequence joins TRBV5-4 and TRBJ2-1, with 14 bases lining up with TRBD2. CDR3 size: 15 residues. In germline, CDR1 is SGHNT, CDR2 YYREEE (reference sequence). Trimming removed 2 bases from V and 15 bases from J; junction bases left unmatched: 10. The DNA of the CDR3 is TGTGCCAGCAGCTTAGGACTAGCGGGGGGTTATATCTGGTTCTTC. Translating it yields CASSLGLAGGYIWFF.

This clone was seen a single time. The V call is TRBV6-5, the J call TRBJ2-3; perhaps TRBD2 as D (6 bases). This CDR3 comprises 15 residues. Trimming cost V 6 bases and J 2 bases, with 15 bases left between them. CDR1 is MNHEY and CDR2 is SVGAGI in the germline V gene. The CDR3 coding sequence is TGTGCCAGCAGGGCGGGGTGGGAAATCACAGATACGCAGTATTTT. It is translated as CASRAGWEITDTQYF.

CDR3 in DNA: TGCGCCAGCAGTGAAGACTCAAGCTCCTACAATGAGCAGTTCTTC. Its translation: CASSEDSSSYNEQFF. This chain links TRBV10-1 with TRBJ2-1; D is undetermined. The CDR3 contains 15 residues. Looked up from germline, CDR1 is WNHNN and CDR2 is SYGVQD (reference sequence). Trimming took 3 bases from V and 0 from J, leaving 9 bases between them.

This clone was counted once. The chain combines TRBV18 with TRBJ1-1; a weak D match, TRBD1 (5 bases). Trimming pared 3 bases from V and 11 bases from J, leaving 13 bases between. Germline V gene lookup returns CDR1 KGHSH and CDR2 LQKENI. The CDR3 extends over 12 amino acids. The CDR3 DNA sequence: TGTGCCAGCTCACCCCGAAGGCAGGGTGCTTTCTTT. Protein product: CASSPRRQGAFF. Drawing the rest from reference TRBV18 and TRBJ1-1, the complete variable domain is NAGVMQNPRHLVRRRGQEARLRCSPMKGHSHVYWYRQLPEEGLKFMVYLQKENIIDESGMPKERFSAEFPKEGPSILRIQQVVRGDSAAYFCASSPRRQGAFFGQGTRLTVV.

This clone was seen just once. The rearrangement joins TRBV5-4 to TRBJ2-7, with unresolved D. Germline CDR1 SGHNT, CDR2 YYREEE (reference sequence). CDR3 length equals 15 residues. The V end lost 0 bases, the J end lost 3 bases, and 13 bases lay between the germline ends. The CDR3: CASSLVAGSDYEQYF. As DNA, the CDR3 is TGTGCCAGCAGCTTGGTCGCAGGCAGCGACTACGAGCAGTACTTC. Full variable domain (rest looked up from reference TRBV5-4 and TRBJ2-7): ETGVTQSPTHLIKTRGQQVTLRCSSQSGHNTVSWYQQALGQGPQFIFQYYREEENGRGNFPPRFSGLQFPNYSSELNVNALELDDSALYLCASSLVAGSDYEQYFGPGTRLTVT.

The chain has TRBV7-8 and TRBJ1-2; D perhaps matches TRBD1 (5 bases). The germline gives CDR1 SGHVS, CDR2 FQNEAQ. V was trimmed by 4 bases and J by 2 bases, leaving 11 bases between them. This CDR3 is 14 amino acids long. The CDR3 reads CASSSRTYNYGYTF. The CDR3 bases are TGTGCCAGCAGCTCCAGGACATACAACTATGGCTACACCTTC.

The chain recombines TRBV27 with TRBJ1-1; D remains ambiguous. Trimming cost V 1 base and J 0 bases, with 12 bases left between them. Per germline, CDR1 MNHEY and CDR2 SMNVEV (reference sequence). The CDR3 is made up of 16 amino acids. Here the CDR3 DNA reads TGTGCCAGCAGTTTATATCAATCAGCATTGAACACTGAAGCTTTCTTT. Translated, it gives CASSLYQSALNTEAFF.

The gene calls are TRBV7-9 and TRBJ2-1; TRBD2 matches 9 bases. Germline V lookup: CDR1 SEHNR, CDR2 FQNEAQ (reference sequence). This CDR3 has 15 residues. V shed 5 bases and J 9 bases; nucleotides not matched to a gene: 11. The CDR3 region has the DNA TGTGCCAGCAGCCTTAGCGGGGGCCCTCCCAGTGAGCAGTTCTTC. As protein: CASSLSGGPPSEQFF.

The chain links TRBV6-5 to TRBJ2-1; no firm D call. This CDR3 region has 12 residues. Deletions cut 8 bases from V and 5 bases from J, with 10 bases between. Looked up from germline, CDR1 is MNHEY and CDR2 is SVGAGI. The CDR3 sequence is CASALHNNEQFF. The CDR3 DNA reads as TGTGCCAGCGCTCTCCACAACAATGAGCAGTTCTTC.

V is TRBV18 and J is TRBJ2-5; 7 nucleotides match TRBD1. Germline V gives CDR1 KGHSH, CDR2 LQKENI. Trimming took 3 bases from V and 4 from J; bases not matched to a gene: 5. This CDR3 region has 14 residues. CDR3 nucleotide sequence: TGTGCCAGCTCACCGGGGGACAGTAGAGAGACCCAGTACTTC. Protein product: CASSPGDSRETQYF.

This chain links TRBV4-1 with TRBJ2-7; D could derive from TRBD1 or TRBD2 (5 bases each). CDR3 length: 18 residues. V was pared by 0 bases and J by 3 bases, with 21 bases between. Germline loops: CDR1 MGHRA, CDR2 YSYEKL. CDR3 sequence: CASSQDGGGGRLVYEQYF. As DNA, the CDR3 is TGCGCCAGCAGCCAAGATGGAGGTGGGGGACGGCTAGTCTACGAGCAGTACTTC.

CDR3 bases: TGCGCCAGCAGCGACTACAGGGGGCAACTAGATACGCAGTATTTT. Encoded protein: CASSDYRGQLDTQYF. This chain uses TRBV10-1 with TRBJ2-3; 9 bases map to TRBD1. With V trimmed by 6 bases and J by 5 bases, 9 bases remained unmatched. CDR1 is WNHNN and CDR2 is SYGVQD in the germline V gene (reference sequence). The CDR3 spans 15 residues.

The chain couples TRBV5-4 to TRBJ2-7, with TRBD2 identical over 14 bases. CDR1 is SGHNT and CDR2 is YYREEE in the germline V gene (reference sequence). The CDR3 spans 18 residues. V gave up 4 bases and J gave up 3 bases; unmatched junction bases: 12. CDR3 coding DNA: TGTGCCAGCAGCAACCTGGAGACTAGCGGGAGGGGAGGCTACGAGCAGTACTTC. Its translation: CASSNLETSGRGGYEQYF.